This TCR beta chain derives from a study of blood T cells in healthy people across ages. Germline loops: CDR1 DFQATT, CDR2 SNEGSKA (reference sequence). The CDR3 runs 12 residues. PCR was performed a second time for about 7 to 12 cycles using a sample-barcoded 5' primer and a J-beta primer mix. Using its own MiXCR run on the 5' RACE reads, TCRdb lists one record per CDR3 protein. The sample includes almost 1 million distinct CDR3 sequences, 45% to 60% of them seen just once. The gene calls are TRBV20-1 and TRBJ2-7, with D perhaps TRBD2 (5 bases). TRBJ2-4 explains the end of the DNA better; the J call may be wrong. Sequenced sample: blood. The clonotype was recovered from a woman in her sixties in good health. CDR3 DNA: TGCAGTCCTCCTGGGGTGGAGGACATTCAGTACTTC. Translated: CSPPGVEDIQYF.